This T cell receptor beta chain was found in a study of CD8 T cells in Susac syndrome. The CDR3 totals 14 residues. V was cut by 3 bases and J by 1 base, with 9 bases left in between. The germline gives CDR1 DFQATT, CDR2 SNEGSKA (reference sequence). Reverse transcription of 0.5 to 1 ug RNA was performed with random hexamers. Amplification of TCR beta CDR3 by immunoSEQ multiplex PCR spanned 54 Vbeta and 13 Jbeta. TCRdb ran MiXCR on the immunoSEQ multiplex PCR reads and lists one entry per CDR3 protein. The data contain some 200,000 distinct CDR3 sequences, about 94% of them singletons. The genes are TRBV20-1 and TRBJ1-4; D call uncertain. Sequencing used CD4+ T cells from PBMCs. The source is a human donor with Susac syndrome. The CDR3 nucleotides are TGCAGTGCTAGTCCGGGAGGAACTAATGAAAAACTGTTTTTT. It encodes CSASPGGTNEKLFF.